The 27 T cell receptor beta chains in this list originate from one sample, sequenced in a study of read filtering for tumor transcriptome and immune sequencing. The library was built from about 400 ng RNA with molecular barcoded adaptors for alpha/delta and beta/gamma chains. TCRdb re-derived calls from the reads in MiXCR, one entry per CDR3 protein. The sample gives 35,000 to 50,000 distinct CDR3 sequences, around 21% of which show up once; more than 30% is in the top ten. The sample was a population of CD138-negative cells sorted from bone marrow. The receptors were sampled from a donor at least 40 years old with multiple myeloma.

In this sample, this clonotype turned up many times. The rearrangement links TRBV20-1 to TRBJ1-2, with a weak D call TRBD1 (5 bases). The CDR3 runs to 12 residues. V was trimmed by 3 bases and J by 2 bases, leaving 7 bases between them. CDR1 and CDR2 from the germline V gene are DFQATT and SNEGSKA (reference sequence). The CDR3 nucleotides are TGCAGTGCTAGCCGGGACAACTATGGCTACACCTTC. As protein: CSASRDNYGYTF.

This clonotype was seen many times. DNA of the CDR3: TGTGCCAGCAGCTCCCGGGACAGAGACAATGAGCAGTTCTTC. Translating it yields CASSSRDRDNEQFF. The V call is TRBV7-9, the J call TRBJ2-1, with 7 bases fitting TRBD1. The germline V gene encodes CDR1 SEHNR and CDR2 FQNEAQ (reference sequence). V lost 4 bases to trimming and J lost 5 bases; unmatched junction nucleotides: 5. This CDR3 comprises 14 residues.

The J gene is TRBJ2-3, the V gene TRBV19; D remains ambiguous. This CDR3 comprises 13 residues. The germline V and J ends were trimmed by 7 bases and 0 bases, with 8 bases remaining between them. Germline V gives CDR1 LNHDA, CDR2 SQIVND (reference sequence). CDR3 residues: CASNGYSTDTQYF. As DNA, the CDR3 is TGTGCCAGTAATGGTTACAGCACAGATACGCAGTATTTT. Full variable domain (rest looked up from reference TRBV19 and TRBJ2-3): DGGITQSPKYLFRKEGQNVTLSCEQNLNHDAMYWYRQDPGQGLRLIYYSQIVNDFQKGDIAEGYSVSREKKESFPLTVTSAQKNPTAFYLCASNGYSTDTQYFGPGTRLTVL.

On this clonotype itself: Given a much more abundant clone one base away, this may be a read error. CDR3 residues: CASSFGGPLGNGQFF. The CDR3 nucleotides read TGTGCCAGCAGCTTTGGAGGGCCGTTAGGAAATGGGCAGTTCTTC. The chain employs TRBV5-4 and TRBJ2-1, with D possibly being TRBD2 (6 bases). This CDR3 spans 15 amino acids. CDR1 is SGHNT, CDR2 YYREEE, per germline (reference sequence).

There are a few counts of this clonotype. J is TRBJ1-5 and V is TRBV12-3 or TRBV12-4, with a weak D call TRBD1 (5 bases). This CDR3 spans 14 amino acids. The germline V and J ends were trimmed by 3 bases and 2 bases, with 8 bases remaining between them. The CDR3 coding sequence is TGTGCCAGCAGTTTGATGACAGGCAATCAGCCCCAGCATTTT. This sequence encodes CASSLMTGNQPQHF.

In this sample, this clonotype turned up many times. The chain is built from TRBV6-2 or TRBV6-3 and TRBJ2-2; 10 bases map to TRBD2. Germline CDR1 and CDR2: MNHEY and SVGEGT. This CDR3 comprises 18 residues. Germline trimming cut 0 bases from V and 0 bases from J; bases unmatched to any gene: 4. The CDR3 DNA sequence: TGTGCCAGCAGTTACTCTCGGACTAGCGGAGCGAACACCGGGGAGCTGTTTTTT. It is translated as CASSYSRTSGANTGELFF.

This clonotype was seen ten or more times. V usage is TRBV7-2 and J usage is TRBJ2-5; no definite D call. Per germline, CDR1 SGHTA and CDR2 FQGNSA. Deletions cut 4 bases from V and 2 bases from J, with 5 bases between. This CDR3 comprises 12 residues. CDR3 coding DNA: TGTGCCAGCAGCTGGGATCAAGAGACCCAGTACTTC. It specifies CASSWDQETQYF.

This clonotype showed up many times. This chain links TRBV9 with TRBJ2-2; D call uncertain. The germline CDR1 and CDR2 sequences are SGDLS and YYNGEE. The germline V and J ends were trimmed by 0 bases and 5 bases, with 2 bases remaining between them. The CDR3 covers 12 residues. CDR3 protein: CASSVDTGELFF. DNA of the CDR3: TGTGCCAGCAGCGTAGATACCGGGGAGCTGTTTTTT.

Ten or more counts support this clonotype. The chain combines TRBV18 with TRBJ2-7, with TRBD1 matching over 9 bases. CDR3 length: 16 amino acids. The germline CDR1 and CDR2 sequences are KGHSH and LQKENI. The V gene end was trimmed by 5 bases and the J gene end by 4 bases; junction bases not matched to a gene: 12. CDR3 nucleotides: TGTGCCAGCTCATCGGTGGTGGGACAGGGCCCTTACGAGCAGTACTTC. Its translation is CASSSVVGQGPYEQYF.

This clonotype came up many times. This chain links TRBV6-1 with TRBJ2-1; 12 bases map to TRBD2. This CDR3 spans 15 amino acids. The V gene's germline CDR1 is MNHNS and CDR2 SASEGT. V was pared by 5 bases and J by 4 bases, with 3 bases of the junction left unmatched. This chain's CDR3 is CASSPLAGGYNEQFF. The CDR3 nucleotides read TGTGCCAGCAGTCCACTAGCGGGAGGATACAATGAGCAGTTCTTC.

Notes on this clonotype: This likely reflects a read error, since a far larger clone is one base away. The chain employs TRBV7-8 and TRBJ1-1; D is uncertain. CDR1 is SGHVS and CDR2 is FQNEAQ in the germline V gene. CDR3 length: 14 residues. The DNA for the CDR3 is TGTGCCATCAGCTTAGAATCCCCAGACACTGAAGCTTTCTTT. Protein sequence: CAISLESPDTEAFF.

Turning to this clonotype: One end of the junction is discordant with germline, which a read error may explain. In DNA form, the CDR3 reads TGTGCCAGCGGCTTTTCCAGCGGACAAACACGTACGCAGTATTTT. Its protein product is CASGFSSGQTRTQYF. The chain employs TRBV5-4 and TRBJ2-3, with D perhaps matching TRBD1 or TRBD2 (5 bases each). The CDR3 covers 15 residues. Germline loops: CDR1 SGHNT, CDR2 YYREEE (reference sequence).

This clonotype has at least ten counts. The V gene is TRBV12-3 or TRBV12-4, the J gene TRBJ2-1; D tentatively reads TRBD1 or TRBD2 (5 bases each). V lost 2 bases, J lost 6 bases, and 11 bases lay in between. CDR3 size: 14 residues. The CDR3 DNA reads TGTGCCAGCAGTTTATCGGGACCCTCCAATGAGCAGTTCTTC. The encoded protein is CASSLSGPSNEQFF.

With respect to this clonotype: A junction boundary mismatches the germline segment, possibly from a read error. J is TRBJ2-5 and V is TRBV6-6; D possibly corresponds to TRBD1 (6 bases). Germline V lookup: CDR1 MNHNY, CDR2 SVGAGI (reference sequence). The CDR3 spans 14 residues. CDR3 bases: TGTGCCAGCAGTTACGAAGGGGGTTTAGAGACCCAGTGCTTC. This codes for CASSYEGGLETQCF.

This clonotype has a count of ten or more. V usage is TRBV6-6 and J usage is TRBJ2-7, with D perhaps TRBD1 (6 bases). This CDR3 is 12 amino acids long. Trimming left V 6 bases short and J 6 bases short, with 12 bases between. Germline lookup yields CDR1 MNHNY and CDR2 SVGAGI (reference sequence). For the CDR3, the DNA is TGTGCCAGCAGAGACGCACAGGGCGAGCAGTACTTC. Translation: CASRDAQGEQYF.

This clonotype has just a few counts. This may be a read error: a much more frequent sequence differs by one nucleotide. The V gene is TRBV29-1, the J gene TRBJ2-7, with D perhaps assigned TRBD1 or TRBD2 (7 bases each). Germline lookup yields CDR1 SQVTM and CDR2 ANQGSEA. The CDR3 contains 13 residues. In nucleotides, the CDR3 is TGCAGCGTAGCGGGACAGCCTTCGTACGAGCGGTACTTC. This codes for CSVAGQPSYERYF.

This clonotype was recorded at least ten times. V and J are TRBV6-2 or TRBV6-3 and TRBJ2-3; tentative D call: TRBD2 (5 bases). Per the germline V gene, CDR1 is MNHEY and CDR2 is SVGEGT. Trimming took 7 bases from V and 0 from J, leaving 11 bases between them. CDR3 length: 14 residues. As DNA, the CDR3 is TGTGCCAGCATACTAGATTCTAGCACAGATACGCAGTATTTT. It translates to CASILDSSTDTQYF.

In regard to this clonotype: At one end the junction does not follow the germline gene, possibly because of a read error. This chain uses TRBV3-1 with TRBJ2-1; the match to TRBD2 covers 11 bases. Germline assignment: CDR1 LGHDT and CDR2 YNNKEL (reference sequence). This CDR3 is 18 amino acids long. The CDR3 sequence is CAISQGPLAGGSYNEQFF. The CDR3 DNA follows: TGTGCCATCAGCCAGGGGCCTCTAGCGGGAGGATCCTACAATGAGCAGTTCTTC.

In its sample, this clonotype was seen many times. This rearrangement joins TRBV7-3 to TRBJ2-3; D is undetermined. Germline values: CDR1 SGHTA, CDR2 FQGTGA. CDR3 length: 12 residues. The germline V and J ends were trimmed by 6 bases and 10 bases, with 14 bases remaining between them. CDR3 DNA: TGTGCCAGCAGTCAAGGTGGGCCTGCGCAGTATTTT. Translation: CASSQGGPAQYF.

There are many counts of this clonotype. CDR3 amino acids: CASSQTRGSGSFYNEQFF. The CDR3 DNA follows: TGCGCCAGCAGTCAAACACGGGGTAGCGGGAGTTTCTACAATGAGCAGTTCTTC. This chain joins TRBV23-1 and TRBJ2-1; 9 bases fit TRBD2. TRBV23-1 is known as an ORF, though its function is uncertain. Trimming removed 2 bases from V and 3 bases from J; junction bases left unmatched: 11. This CDR3 has 18 amino acids.

This clonotype was observed many times. The chain uses TRBV12-3 or TRBV12-4 and TRBJ1-1; no reliable D call. This CDR3 has 11 amino acids. V lost 3 bases and J lost 8, with 7 bases in between. The DNA for the CDR3 is TGTGCCAGCAGTTTTCGGCAAGAAGCTTTCTTT. Encoded protein: CASSFRQEAFF.

This clonotype was recorded at least ten times. CDR3 region: CASSTLGLNNEQFF. In DNA, the CDR3 is TGTGCCAGTAGCACCCTGGGACTTAACAATGAGCAGTTCTTC. The chain uses TRBV19 and TRBJ2-1, with D possibly matching TRBD2 (6 bases). Germline V gene data show CDR1 as LNHDA and CDR2 as SQIVND (reference sequence). The CDR3 extends over 14 amino acids. The germline V and J ends were trimmed by 6 bases and 5 bases, with 14 bases remaining between them. The full variable domain, completed using reference TRBV19 and TRBJ2-1, is DGGITQSPKYLFRKEGQNVTLSCEQNLNHDAMYWYRQDPGQGLRLIYYSQIVNDFQKGDIAEGYSVSREKKESFPLTVTSAQKNPTAFYLCASSTLGLNNEQFFGPGTRLTVL.

The CDR3 region is CASEAEGEGFPEAFF. The CDR3 region has the DNA TGTGCCAGCGAGGCCGAAGGGGAGGGTTTCCCTGAAGCTTTCTTT. V is TRBV28 and J is TRBJ1-1; D might be TRBD1 (5 bases). This CDR3 has 15 amino acids. Germline CDR1 reads MDHEN; CDR2 reads SYDVKM. V was cut by 8 bases and J by 6 bases, with 22 bases left in between.

The chain joins TRBV5-1 to TRBJ2-7; no clear D gene. With 4 bases removed from V and 2 bases from J, the gap between germline ends came to 10 bases. The germline V gene encodes CDR1 SGHRS and CDR2 YFSETQ. This CDR3 is 13 amino acids long. The CDR3 spells CASSPPSPYEQYF. CDR3 nucleotide sequence: TGCGCCAGCAGCCCACCCAGTCCCTACGAGCAGTACTTC.

In its sample, this clonotype was seen many times. This chain links TRBV6-2 or TRBV6-3 with TRBJ1-1, with 8 positions matching TRBD1. CDR3 length equals 10 residues. Germline V gives CDR1 MNHEY, CDR2 SVGEGT. V lost 8 bases to trimming and J lost 8 bases; unmatched junction nucleotides: 1. The CDR3 protein is CASRDREAFF. Here the CDR3 DNA reads TGTGCCAGCCGGGACAGGGAAGCTTTCTTT.

The rearrangement uses TRBV19 and TRBJ1-5; D gene unclear. The CDR3 is made up of 15 amino acids. V lost 5 bases, J lost 0 bases, and 11 bases lay in between. CDR1 and CDR2 (germline): LNHDA, SQIVND (reference sequence). As DNA, the CDR3 is TGTGCCAGTAGTGCCTCGGGGTATAGCAATCAGCCCCAGCATTTT. Its translation: CASSASGYSNQPQHF. The whole variable domain, filled in from reference TRBV19 and TRBJ1-5, reads DGGITQSPKYLFRKEGQNVTLSCEQNLNHDAMYWYRQDPGQGLRLIYYSQIVNDFQKGDIAEGYSVSREKKESFPLTVTSAQKNPTAFYLCASSASGYSNQPQHFGDGTRLSIL.

This clonotype was detected only a few times. The V gene is TRBV11-3, the J gene TRBJ2-1; D unresolved. CDR1 and CDR2 from the germline V gene are SGHNT and YENEEA. The germline V and J ends were trimmed by 3 bases and 4 bases, with 16 bases remaining between them. CDR3 length: 16 residues. CDR3 bases: TGTGCCAGCAGCTTCGCACTAATCGAACCTTACAATGAGCAGTTCTTC. This encodes CASSFALIEPYNEQFF.